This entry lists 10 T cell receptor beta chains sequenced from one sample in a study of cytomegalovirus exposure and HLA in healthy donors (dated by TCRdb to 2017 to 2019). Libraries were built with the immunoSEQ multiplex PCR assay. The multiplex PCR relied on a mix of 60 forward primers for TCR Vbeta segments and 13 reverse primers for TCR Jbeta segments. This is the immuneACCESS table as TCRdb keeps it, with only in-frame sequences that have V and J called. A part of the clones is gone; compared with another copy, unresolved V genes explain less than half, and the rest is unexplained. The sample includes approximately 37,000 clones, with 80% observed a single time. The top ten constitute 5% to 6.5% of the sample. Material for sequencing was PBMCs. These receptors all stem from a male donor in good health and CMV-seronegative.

The CDR3, as DNA: TGCGCCAGCAGCACACAGGGGGGGGACATTCAGTACTTC. The encoded protein is CASSTQGGDIQYF. This chain links TRBV5-1 with TRBJ2-4; maybe TRBD1 (8 bases). The CDR3 totals 13 residues. V was clipped by 4 bases and J by 8 bases, with 13 bases between them. Germline-derived CDR1 and CDR2 are SGHRS and YFSETQ.

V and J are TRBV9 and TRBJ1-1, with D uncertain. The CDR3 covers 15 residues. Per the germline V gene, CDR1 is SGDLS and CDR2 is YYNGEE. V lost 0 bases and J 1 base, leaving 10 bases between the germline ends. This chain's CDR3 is CASSVGGRSNTEAFF. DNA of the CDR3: TGTGCCAGCAGCGTAGGTGGCAGGTCGAACACTGAAGCTTTCTTT.

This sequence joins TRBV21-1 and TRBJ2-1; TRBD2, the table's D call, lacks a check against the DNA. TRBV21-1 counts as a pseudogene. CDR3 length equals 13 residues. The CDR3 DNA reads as TGTGCCAGCAGCAAGAGTGTCCCCAATGAGCAGTTCTTC. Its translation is CASSKSVPNEQFF.

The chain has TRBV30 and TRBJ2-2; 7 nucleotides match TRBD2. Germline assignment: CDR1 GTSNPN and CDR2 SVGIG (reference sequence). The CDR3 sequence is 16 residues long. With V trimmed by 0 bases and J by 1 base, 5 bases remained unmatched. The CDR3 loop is CAWSVRLAENTGELFF. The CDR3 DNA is TGTGCCTGGAGTGTAAGGCTAGCGGAGAACACCGGGGAGCTGTTTTTT.

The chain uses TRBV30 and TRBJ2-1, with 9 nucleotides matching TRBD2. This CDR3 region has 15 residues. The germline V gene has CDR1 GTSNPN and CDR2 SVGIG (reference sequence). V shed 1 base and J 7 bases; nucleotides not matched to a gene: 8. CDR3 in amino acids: CAWSGLAVAQNEQFF. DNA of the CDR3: TGTGCCTGGAGTGGACTAGCGGTGGCCCAAAATGAGCAGTTCTTC.

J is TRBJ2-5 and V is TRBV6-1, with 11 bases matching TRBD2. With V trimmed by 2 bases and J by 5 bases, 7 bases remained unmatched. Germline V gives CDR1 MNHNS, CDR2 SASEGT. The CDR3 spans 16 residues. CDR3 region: CASSETKTSGVETQYF. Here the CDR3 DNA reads TGTGCCAGCAGTGAAACGAAGACTAGCGGGGTTGAGACCCAGTACTTC.

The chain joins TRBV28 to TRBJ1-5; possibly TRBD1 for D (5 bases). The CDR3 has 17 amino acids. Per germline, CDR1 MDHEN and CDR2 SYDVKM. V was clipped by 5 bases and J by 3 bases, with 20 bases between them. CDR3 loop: CASSALVGGIANQPQHF. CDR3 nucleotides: TGTGCCAGCAGTGCCTTGGTCGGGGGAATAGCCAATCAGCCCCAGCATTTT.

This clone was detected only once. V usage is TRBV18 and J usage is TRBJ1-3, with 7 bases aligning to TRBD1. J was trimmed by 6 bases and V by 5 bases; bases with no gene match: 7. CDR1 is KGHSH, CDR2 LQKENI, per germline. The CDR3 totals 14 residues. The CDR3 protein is CASSSDRQANTIYF. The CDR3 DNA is TGTGCCAGCTCATCGGACAGGCAAGCAAACACCATATATTTT.

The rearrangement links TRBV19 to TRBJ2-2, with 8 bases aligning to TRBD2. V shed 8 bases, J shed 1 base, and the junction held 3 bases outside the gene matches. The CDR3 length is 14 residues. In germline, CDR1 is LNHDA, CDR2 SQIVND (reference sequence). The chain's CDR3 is CASSGLGNTGELFF. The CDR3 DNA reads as TGTGCCAGTTCGGGACTAGGGAACACCGGGGAGCTGTTTTTT.

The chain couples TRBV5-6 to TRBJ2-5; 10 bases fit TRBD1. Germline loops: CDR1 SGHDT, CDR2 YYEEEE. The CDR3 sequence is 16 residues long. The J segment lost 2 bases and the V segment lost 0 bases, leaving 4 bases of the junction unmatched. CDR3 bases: TGTGCCAGCAGCTTGGGGGACAGGGGACAGCAAGAGACCCAGTACTTC. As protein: CASSLGDRGQQETQYF.